This T cell receptor (beta chain) was captured in a study of blood T cell repertoires in COVID-19 (TCRdb year 2020). For the wider study: Samples from collaborators originated in the United States, Italy and Spain and spanned both the acute and convalescent phases of COVID-19. Subjects who had been exposed to COVID-19, were actively infected with it, or had recovered from it provided the deeply sampled blood TCRbeta repertoires that made up the dataset. The samples were drawn from two sources: the first 160 participants of the ongoing ImmuneRACE study, and 1,254 subjects contributed by 6 global collaborators. HLA class I and class II types, where available, came from metadata supplied by the sample provider rather than from assay-based typing. The repertoires were released in a freely available public database intended as a resource for research on the immune response to SARS-CoV-2. The prospective study material was composed of cDNA or gDNA derived from T cells, B-cell-depleted T cells, or PBMCs. Sample metadata almost always included a de-identified subject ID, COVID-19 status, age in years and sex. Broader findings and caveats from the paper: How much clinical and demographic metadata was included differed by source and by participant, and the metadata was provided uncurated.

In its sample, this clone was seen a few times. The antigen it recognizes is unknown. Qualities for individual bases were not recorded, and no much larger clone is one base off. TCRbeta CDR3 regions were amplified from genomic DNA by means of the immunoSEQ Assay, a bias-controlled multiplex PCR. Per the authors' processing: Within the assay, amplification of reference gene primers was used to estimate how many nucleated cells each sample contained. Sequence reads were collapsed and filtered to measure the absolute abundance of every unique TCRbeta CDR3 rearrangement. For each sample, productive Simpson clonality was calculated by taking the square root of Simpson's diversity index across productive rearrangements. Not all clones reach the TCRdb copy of this immuneACCESS table, which keeps in-frame sequences only. Checked studies attribute under half of the gap to unresolved V genes and leave the rest unexplained. V, J and clone size are taken as reported in that table, and D and trimming were inferred from the DNA itself. This sample holds around 150,000 clones; more than 75% were observed only once. The ten top clones hold about 6% of the sample.

There are 15 amino acids in the CDR3, from cysteine to phenylalanine inclusive. The entry retains the CDR3 DNA only, 45 bases that are in frame from base 1. Reading the germline V gene gives CDR1 SGHTA and CDR2 FQGTGA. For this chain, trimming is 2 bases at the V end and 4 bases at the J end, and the number of junction bases without a gene match is 3. In the prospective study, participants were about 18 to 100 years old, resided in about two dozen geographic areas of the United States, and were enrolled through a virtual design. To assign participants to cohorts, the prospective study relied on clinical history that participants themselves reported in a screening survey and a study questionnaire. Recovered participants in ImmuneRACE Cohort 3 were defined as having two consecutive negative NP/OP PCR tests, clearance from a healthcare professional, or resolution of symptoms. In the prospective study, mobile phlebotomists collected whole blood, serum and a nasopharyngeal or oropharyngeal swab from each participant. Over a roughly 2-month period, participants in the prospective study had the option of providing additional blood draws and questionnaires. Before DNA extraction, blood samples from the prospective study were shipped at room temperature or frozen.

Sample: PBMCs or T cells enriched from blood (not recorded which). Recombination linked TRBV7-3 to TRBJ1-2, and TRBD1 matches 11 of the central bases. The sequence was obtained from a man aged 35 to 55 who had recovered from COVID-19. The nucleotides are TGTGCCAGCAGCTTACTCGGGACAGGGGGCTATGGCTACACCTTC. Its coded protein is CASSLLGTGGYGYTF.